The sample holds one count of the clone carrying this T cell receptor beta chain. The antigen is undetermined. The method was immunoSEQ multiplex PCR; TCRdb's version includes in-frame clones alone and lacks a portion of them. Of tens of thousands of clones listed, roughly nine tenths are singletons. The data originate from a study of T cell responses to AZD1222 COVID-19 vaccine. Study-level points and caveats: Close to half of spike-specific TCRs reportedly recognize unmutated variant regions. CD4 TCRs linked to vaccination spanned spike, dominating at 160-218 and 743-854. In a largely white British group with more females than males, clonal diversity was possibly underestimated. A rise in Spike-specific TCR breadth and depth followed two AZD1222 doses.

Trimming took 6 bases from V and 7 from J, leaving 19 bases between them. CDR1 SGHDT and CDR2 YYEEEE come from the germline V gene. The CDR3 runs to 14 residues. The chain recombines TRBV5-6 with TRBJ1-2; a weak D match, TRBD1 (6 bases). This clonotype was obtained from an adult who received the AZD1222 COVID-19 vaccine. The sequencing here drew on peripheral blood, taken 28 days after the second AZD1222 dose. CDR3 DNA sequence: TGTGCCAGCATCGGAGCGCGAGAACAGGGTGGCTACACCTTC. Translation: CASIGAREQGGYTF.